This is a list of T cell receptor beta chains from one sample in a study of cytomegalovirus exposure and HLA in healthy donors. Profiled with immunoSEQ multiplex PCR; TCRdb holds only in-frame clones, not every one. This sample yields about 140,000 clones, of which about 75% are seen a single time; 1.6% belongs to the top ten. What was sequenced was PBMCs. All receptors come from a woman between 25 and 40 years old in good health and CMV-seronegative. Each CDR3 is given with its conserved first and last residue. The order of the fields is CDR3 protein, V gene, J gene.

CAWSAQDYEQYF,TRBV30,TRBJ2-7
CASSSSSTDTQYF,TRBV18,TRBJ2-3
CASSWSGGWNNEQFF,TRBV5-1,TRBJ2-1
CASSSTAGGGEAFF,TRBV6-5,TRBJ1-1
CATSRALGQAMNTEAFF,TRBV15,TRBJ1-1
CASSTGQGSNTEAFF,TRBV6-6,TRBJ1-1
CASSDSTSGSNEQFF,TRBV6-4,TRBJ2-1
CSVAVDTQYF,TRBV29-1,TRBJ2-3
CASSSPRGTANTGELFF,TRBV5-1,TRBJ2-2
CATQTGTSYGYTF,TRBV5-6,TRBJ1-2
CASSYSIGTIQYF,TRBV6-5,TRBJ2-4
CASNRGSSYNEQFF,TRBV28,TRBJ2-1
CASSYSIDLRQETQYF,TRBV6-5,TRBJ2-5
CASSLTGGHGYTF,TRBV5-1,TRBJ1-2
CASSQQGSTEAFF,TRBV7-3,TRBJ1-1
CASSLAGRGETQYF,TRBV7-2,TRBJ2-5
CAWSVWRGTNEQFF,TRBV30,TRBJ2-1
CASSYSKRGGQETQYF,TRBV6-5,TRBJ2-5
CASSPYREGNEQYF,TRBV18,TRBJ2-7
CVISGRPDNEQFF,TRBV7-9,TRBJ2-1
CASSCRTSGSFFGEQYF,TRBV28,TRBJ2-5
CASSEETGGSYGYTF,TRBV6-1,TRBJ1-2
CASSSQGETQYF,TRBV7-9,TRBJ2-5
CASSPDRINGAGELFF,TRBV7-9,TRBJ2-2
CASRGTGSGELFF,TRBV5-1,TRBJ2-2
CASREQGTTEAFF,TRBV6-1,TRBJ1-1
CSVGTSAIQPYEQYF,TRBV29-1,TRBJ2-7
CASSTDYRIGELFF,TRBV7-7,TRBJ2-2
CASSEMSALAYEQYF,TRBV6-1,TRBJ2-7
CSVATGDIQYF,TRBV29-1,TRBJ2-4
CASSLPRAGSYGYTF,TRBV28,TRBJ1-2